A selection of T cell receptor beta chains follows, all from one sample in a study of blood T cell repertoires in COVID-19. The table came from immunoSEQ multiplex PCR; TCRdb's copy has only in-frame clones and leaves some out. Among 150,000 to 200,000 clones listed, over 70% were seen once. The sequencing sample was made of peripheral blood. These receptor sequences come from a man aged 60-69 years with active or convalescent COVID-19. Each CDR3 is given with its conserved first and last residue. A D gene is named only where the DNA matches it firmly. The size of a clone is reported for some rows only, either as once, few or many, or as a class for expanded clones.

TRBV4-3	.	TRBJ2-7	TRBD2	CASSQDGRGSYEQYF	TGCGCCAGCAGCCAGGACGGGCGGGGGAGCTACGAGCAGTACTTC
TRBV18	.	TRBJ1-6	.	CASSPPTGKDSPLHF	TGTGCCAGCTCACCACCGACCGGGAAGGACTCACCCCTCCACTTT
TRBV3-1/TRBV3-2	.	TRBJ2-2	.	CASSQDAGPGELFF	TGTGCCAGCAGCCAAGATGCAGGGCCCGGGGAGCTGTTTTTT
TRBV12-3/TRBV12-4	.	TRBJ1-5	TRBD1	CASSYRGDQPQHF	TGTGCCAGCAGTTACAGGGGGGATCAGCCCCAGCATTTT
TRBV5-5	.	TRBJ2-3	.	CASSFLPSTDTQYF	TGTGCCAGCAGCTTCCTACCAAGCACAGATACGCAGTATTTT
TRBV6-2/TRBV6-3	.	TRBJ2-7	.	CASSSPARPYEQYF	TGTGCCAGCAGTTCCCCCGCTAGGCCCTACGAGCAGTACTTC
TRBV6-2/TRBV6-3	.	TRBJ2-5	.	CASSQVRETQYF	TGTGCCAGCAGTCAGGTTCGGGAGACCCAGTACTTC
TRBV7-2	.	TRBJ2-2	.	CASSSANTGELFF	TGTGCCAGCAGCTCGGCGAACACCGGGGAGCTGTTTTTT
TRBV15	.	TRBJ2-1	TRBD2	CATSPTGVAGGDEQFF	TGTGCCACCAGCCCGACCGGAGTAGCGGGAGGGGATGAGCAGTTCTTC
TRBV12-3/TRBV12-4	few	TRBJ1-5	.	CASSPVQNQPQHF	TGTGCCAGCAGTCCAGTTCAGAATCAGCCCCAGCATTTT
TRBV7-9	few	TRBJ2-5	TRBD1	CASSHRGLETQYF	TGTGCCAGCAGCCACAGGGGGCTAGAGACCCAGTACTTC
TRBV10-3	.	TRBJ2-5	.	CAISEEGGAAQYF	TGTGCCATCAGTGAGGAGGGGGGGGCGGCCCAGTACTTC
TRBV24-1	.	TRBJ1-5	.	CATSDRVRGPQHF	TGTGCCACCAGTGACAGGGTAAGGGGGCCCCAGCATTTT
TRBV11-3	.	TRBJ2-5	TRBD2	CASSRGTSGRSGETQYF	TGTGCCAGCAGCAGGGGGACTAGCGGGAGGTCAGGAGAGACCCAGTACTTC
TRBV4-3	once	TRBJ2-7	TRBD1	CASSPGQGAWEQYF	TGCGCCAGCAGCCCAGGACAGGGGGCATGGGAGCAGTACTTC
TRBV7-9	.	TRBJ1-1	.	CASSLETGSKAFF	TGTGCCAGCAGCTTAGAGACAGGTTCAAAAGCTTTCTTT
TRBV19	once	TRBJ1-2	.	CASSMGSSNRDYRFNYGYTF	TGTGCCAGTAGTATGGGCTCCTCTAACCGGGACTACCGTTTTAACTATGGCTACACCTTC
TRBV11-2	.	TRBJ2-1	TRBD1	CASSTGQTYNEQFF	TGTGCCAGCAGCACGGGACAGACGTACAATGAGCAGTTCTTC
TRBV10-3	.	TRBJ1-6	.	CAISESSMQGAHF	TGTGCCATCAGTGAGTCGAGTATGCAGGGCGCCCACTTT
TRBV28	few	TRBJ1-5	TRBD1	CASRVQGTNQPQHF	TGTGCCAGCAGAGTACAGGGGACGAATCAGCCCCAGCATTTT
TRBV11-2	few	TRBJ2-7	.	CASSPLTGASYEQYF	TGTGCCAGCAGCCCCCTGACAGGAGCCTCCTACGAGCAGTACTTC
TRBV11-1	.	TRBJ2-7	TRBD1	CASSSHRQGGLYEQYF	TGTGCCAGCAGCTCCCATAGACAGGGGGGGCTCTACGAGCAGTACTTC
TRBV7-2	.	TRBJ1-1	.	CASSLRQGTEAFF	TGTGCCAGCAGCTTACGGCAGGGCACTGAAGCTTTCTTT
TRBV11-2	many	TRBJ1-1	TRBD1	CASSQDRGFVMNTEAFF	TGTGCCAGCAGTCAAGACAGGGGATTTGTAATGAACACTGAAGCTTTCTTT
TRBV3-1/TRBV3-2	.	TRBJ1-1	.	CASSQANGGSAFF	TGTGCCAGCAGCCAAGCGAATGGGGGGAGCGCTTTCTTT
TRBV21-1	.	TRBJ1-3	.	CASSKARRTVVGGNTIYF	TGTGCCAGCAGCAAAGCCAGAAGGACAGTGGTAGGAGGAAACACCATATATTTT
TRBV7-9	.	TRBJ2-2	TRBD2	CASSLAAGANTGELFF	TGTGCCAGCAGCTTAGCTGCGGGGGCGAACACCGGGGAGCTGTTTTTT
TRBV5-4	.	TRBJ1-1	.	CASSLMGAGIEAFF	TGTGCCAGCAGCTTGATGGGGGCTGGCATTGAAGCTTTCTTT
TRBV20-1	once	TRBJ2-7	TRBD2	CSASRLAGAHEQYF	TGCAGTGCTAGTCGGCTAGCGGGAGCCCACGAGCAGTACTTC
TRBV29-1	.	TRBJ2-2	TRBD1	CSVGTGTDTGELFF	TGCAGCGTTGGAACCGGGACAGACACCGGGGAGCTGTTTTTT
TRBV20-1	.	TRBJ2-5	.	CSANQVTQYF	TGCAGTGCTAATCAGGTGACCCAGTACTTC
TRBV29-1	.	TRBJ2-7	TRBD1	CSVRVWSRGRPVQYF	TGCAGCGTTCGGGTGTGGTCAAGGGGGCGCCCCGTGCAGTACTTC
TRBV27	few	TRBJ1-5	.	CASSSAGMSTQPQHF	TGTGCCAGCAGTTCCGCAGGGATGTCGACTCAGCCCCAGCATTTT
TRBV6-5	.	TRBJ2-3	TRBD2	CASTGSGRLTDTQYF	TGTGCCAGCACGGGTAGCGGGAGGCTCACAGATACGCAGTATTTT
TRBV7-8	.	TRBJ1-2	TRBD1	CASSLDRAVGGYTF	TGTGCCAGCAGCTTGGACAGGGCGGTAGGGGGCTACACCTTC
TRBV12-5	.	TRBJ2-3	TRBD1	CASGLATGTGVTDTQYF	TGTGCTAGTGGTTTGGCTACCGGGACAGGAGTCACAGATACGCAGTATTTT
TRBV28	.	TRBJ2-7	TRBD2	CAIQAGESYEQYF	TGTGCCATCCAAGCGGGAGAGTCCTACGAGCAGTACTTC
TRBV2	.	TRBJ2-7	.	CARAGSDSSYEQYF	TGTGCCAGAGCAGGTAGCGACTCCTCCTACGAGCAGTACTTC
TRBV5-1	.	TRBJ2-3	TRBD2	CASGSSGRQDTQYF	TGCGCCAGCGGTAGTAGCGGGAGGCAAGATACGCAGTATTTT
TRBV5-4	once	TRBJ1-2	.	CASRFPGLAGYTF	TGTGCCAGCAGGTTCCCAGGGTTGGCTGGCTACACCTTC
TRBV9	.	TRBJ2-3	TRBD2	CASSVGVAGEFTDTQYF	TGTGCCAGCAGCGTAGGGGTAGCGGGAGAGTTCACAGATACGCAGTATTTT
TRBV9	few	TRBJ2-3	.	CASSVSPLVGTQYF	TGTGCCAGCAGCGTTAGCCCCCTGGTTGGTACGCAGTATTTT
TRBV7-9	.	TRBJ2-3	.	CASSPLAFLTDTQYF	TGTGCCAGCTCTCCCCTAGCGTTCCTCACAGATACGCAGTATTTT
TRBV19	once	TRBJ2-2	TRBD2	CASSGGTSGTVTGELFF	TGTGCCAGTAGTGGGGGGACTAGCGGGACGGTCACCGGGGAGCTGTTTTTT
TRBV19	.	TRBJ1-2	.	CASTTGFYGYTF	TGTGCCAGTACCACCGGGTTCTATGGCTACACCTTC
TRBV4-1	.	TRBJ2-7	.	CASSRDTSYEQYF	TGCGCCAGCAGCAGGGACACCAGCTACGAGCAGTACTTC
TRBV28	.	TRBJ1-2	.	CASNVGGNGYTF	TGTGCCAGCAACGTGGGAGGGAATGGCTACACCTTC
TRBV3-1/TRBV3-2	once	TRBJ2-7	.	CASSQNVFRIGTEQYF	TGTGCCAGCAGCCAAAATGTCTTCCGGATCGGGACAGAGCAGTACTTC